The clone carrying this T cell receptor beta chain was found a few times. A J-beta primer mix and a sample-barcoded 5' primer were used in a second PCR of about 7 to 11 cycles. TCRdb fed the 5' RACE reads into MiXCR, producing one record per CDR3 protein. The table lists about 1.8 million distinct CDR3 sequences, about 50% of them singletons. These data originate in a study of blood T cells in healthy people across ages. The germline V gene encodes CDR1 SGDLS and CDR2 YYNGEE. Between the trimmed V and J ends, which lost 3 bases and 2 bases, there was a span of 14 bases. The CDR3 consists of 15 residues.

Sequenced input: blood. This TCR derives from a woman between 35 and 50 years old in good health. J is TRBJ2-5 and V is TRBV9; D is perhaps TRBD2 (6 bases). CDR3 residues: CASSALALPQETQYF. The CDR3 DNA is TGTGCCAGCAGCGCGCTAGCGCTACCTCAAGAGACCCAGTACTTC.